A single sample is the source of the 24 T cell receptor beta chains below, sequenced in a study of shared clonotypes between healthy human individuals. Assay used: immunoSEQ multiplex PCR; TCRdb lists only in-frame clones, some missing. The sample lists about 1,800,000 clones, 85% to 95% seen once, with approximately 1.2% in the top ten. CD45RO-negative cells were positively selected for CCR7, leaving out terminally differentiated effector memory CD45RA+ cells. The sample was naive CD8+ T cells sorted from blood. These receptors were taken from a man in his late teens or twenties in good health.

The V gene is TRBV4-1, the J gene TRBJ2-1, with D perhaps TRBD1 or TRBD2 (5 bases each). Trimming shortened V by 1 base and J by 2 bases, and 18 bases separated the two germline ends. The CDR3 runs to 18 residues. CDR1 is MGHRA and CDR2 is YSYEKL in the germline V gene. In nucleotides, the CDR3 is TGCGCCAGCAGCCAAGCGGTCCCCGGGACCGCCACCTACAATGAGCAGTTCTTC. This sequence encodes CASSQAVPGTATYNEQFF.

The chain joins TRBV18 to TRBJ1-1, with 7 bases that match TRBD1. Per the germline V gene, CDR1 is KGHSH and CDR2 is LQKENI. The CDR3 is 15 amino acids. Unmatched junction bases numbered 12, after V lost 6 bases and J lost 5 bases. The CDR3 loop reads CASSSFAGGITEAFF. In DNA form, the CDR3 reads TGTGCCAGCTCCTCCTTCGCAGGGGGAATTACTGAAGCTTTCTTT.

This CDR3 is CASSEGANTEAFF. In nucleotides, the CDR3 is TGCGCCAGCAGCGAGGGGGCGAACACTGAAGCTTTCTTT. The rearrangement links TRBV5-1 to TRBJ1-1; 7 bases agree with TRBD1. The CDR3 consists of 13 residues. CDR1 is SGHRS and CDR2 is YFSETQ in the germline V gene. The ends lost 4 bases at V and 1 base at J; junction bases unmatched: 1.

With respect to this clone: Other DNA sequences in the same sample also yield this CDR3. The CDR3 sequence: CASGGSYEQYF. In DNA, the CDR3 is TGTGCCAGCGGGGGGTCCTACGAGCAGTACTTC. The chain combines TRBV6-6 with TRBJ2-7; tentatively, D is TRBD2 (6 bases). Germline CDR1 is MNHNY and CDR2 is SVGAGI (reference sequence). The CDR3 covers 11 residues. The ends were cut back, 8 bases at V and 1 base at J, with 6 bases in the middle.

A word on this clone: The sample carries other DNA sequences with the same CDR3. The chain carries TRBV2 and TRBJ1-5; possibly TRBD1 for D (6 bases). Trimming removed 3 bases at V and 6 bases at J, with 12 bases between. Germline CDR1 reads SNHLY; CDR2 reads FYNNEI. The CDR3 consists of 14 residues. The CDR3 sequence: CASSEGQGSQPQHF. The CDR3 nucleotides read TGTGCCAGCAGTGAGGGGCAGGGGAGTCAGCCCCAGCATTTT.

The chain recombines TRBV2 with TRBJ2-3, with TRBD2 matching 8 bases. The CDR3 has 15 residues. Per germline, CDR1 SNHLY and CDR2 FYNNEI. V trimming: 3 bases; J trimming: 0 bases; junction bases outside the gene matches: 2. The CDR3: CASSDIAGSTDTQYF. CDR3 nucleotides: TGTGCCAGCAGTGACATAGCGGGAAGCACAGATACGCAGTATTTT.

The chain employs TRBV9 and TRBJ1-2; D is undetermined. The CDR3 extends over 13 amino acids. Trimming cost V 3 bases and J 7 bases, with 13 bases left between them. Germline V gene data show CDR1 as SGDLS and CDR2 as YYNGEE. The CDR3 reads CASSGTSLRGYTF. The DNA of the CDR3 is TGTGCCAGCAGCGGAACTTCTCTCCGTGGCTACACCTTC.

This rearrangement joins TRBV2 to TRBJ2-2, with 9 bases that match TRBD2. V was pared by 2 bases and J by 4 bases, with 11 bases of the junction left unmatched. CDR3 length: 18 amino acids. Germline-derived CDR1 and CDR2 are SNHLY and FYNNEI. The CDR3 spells CASSEQRGLAGPTGELFF. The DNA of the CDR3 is TGTGCCAGCAGTGAACAGAGAGGGCTAGCGGGACCCACCGGGGAGCTGTTTTTT. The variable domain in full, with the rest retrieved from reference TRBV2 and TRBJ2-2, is EPEVTQTPSHQVTQMGQEVILRCVPISNHLYFYWYRQILGQKVEFLVSFYNNEISEKSEIFDDQFSVERPDGSNFTLKIRSTKLEDSAMYFCASSEQRGLAGPTGELFFGEGSRLTVL.

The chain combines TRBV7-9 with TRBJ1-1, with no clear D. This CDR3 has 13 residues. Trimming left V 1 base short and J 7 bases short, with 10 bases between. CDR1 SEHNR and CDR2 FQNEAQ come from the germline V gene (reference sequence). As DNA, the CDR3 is TGTGCCAGCAGCTTAGTGGAAGGAAATGAAGCTTTCTTT. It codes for CASSLVEGNEAFF.

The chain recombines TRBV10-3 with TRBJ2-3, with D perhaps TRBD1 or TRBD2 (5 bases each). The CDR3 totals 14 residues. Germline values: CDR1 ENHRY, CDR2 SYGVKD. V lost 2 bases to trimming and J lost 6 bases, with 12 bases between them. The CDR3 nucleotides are TGTGCCATCAGTGAGGCGGACGGGGCCGATACGCAGTATTTT. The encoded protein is CAISEADGADTQYF.

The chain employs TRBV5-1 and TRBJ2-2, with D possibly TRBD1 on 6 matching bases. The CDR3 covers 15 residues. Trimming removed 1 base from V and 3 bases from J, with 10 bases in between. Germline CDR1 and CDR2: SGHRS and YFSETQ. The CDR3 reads CASSLRDKDTGELFF. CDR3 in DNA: TGCGCCAGCAGCTTGAGGGACAAAGACACCGGGGAGCTGTTTTTT.

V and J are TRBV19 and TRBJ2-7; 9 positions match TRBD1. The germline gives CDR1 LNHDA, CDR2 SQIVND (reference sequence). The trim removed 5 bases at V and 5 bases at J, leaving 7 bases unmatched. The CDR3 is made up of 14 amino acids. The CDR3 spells CASSFGQGNNEQYF. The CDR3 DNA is TGTGCCAGTAGTTTCGGACAGGGGAACAACGAGCAGTACTTC.

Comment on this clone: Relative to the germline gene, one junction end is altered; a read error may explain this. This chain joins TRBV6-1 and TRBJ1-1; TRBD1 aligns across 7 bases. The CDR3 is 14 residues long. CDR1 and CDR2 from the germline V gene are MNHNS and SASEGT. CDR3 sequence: CASRVPLRGGGQQF. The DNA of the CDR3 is TGTGCCAGCAGGGTACCCCTACGGGGAGGGGGACAGCAATTT.

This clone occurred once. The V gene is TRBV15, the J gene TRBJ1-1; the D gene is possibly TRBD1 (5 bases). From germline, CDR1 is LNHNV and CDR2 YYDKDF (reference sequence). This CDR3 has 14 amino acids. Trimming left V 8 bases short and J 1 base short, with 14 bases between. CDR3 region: CATRIPGRNTEAFF. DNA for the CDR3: TGTGCCACCCGAATTCCAGGGAGGAACACTGAAGCTTTCTTT.

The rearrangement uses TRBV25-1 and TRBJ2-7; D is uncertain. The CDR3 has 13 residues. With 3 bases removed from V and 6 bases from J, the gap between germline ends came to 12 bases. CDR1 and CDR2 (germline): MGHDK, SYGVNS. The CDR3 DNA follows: TGTGCCAGCAGTGAGGGTCGGCTGGGCGAGCAGTACTTC. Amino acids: CASSEGRLGEQYF.

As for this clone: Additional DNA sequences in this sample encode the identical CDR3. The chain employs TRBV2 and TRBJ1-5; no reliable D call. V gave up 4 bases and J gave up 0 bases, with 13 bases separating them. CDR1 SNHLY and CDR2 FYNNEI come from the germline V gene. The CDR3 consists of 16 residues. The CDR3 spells CASSVWAGDSNQPQHF. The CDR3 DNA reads TGTGCCAGCAGTGTCTGGGCAGGCGATAGCAATCAGCCCCAGCATTTT.

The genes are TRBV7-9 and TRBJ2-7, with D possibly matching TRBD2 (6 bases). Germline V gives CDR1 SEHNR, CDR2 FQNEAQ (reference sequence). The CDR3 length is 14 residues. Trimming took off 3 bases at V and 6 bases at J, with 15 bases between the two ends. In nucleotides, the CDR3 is TGTGCCAGCAGCTTCCGTGGAGGGCCGGTCGAGCAGTACTTC. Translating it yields CASSFRGGPVEQYF.

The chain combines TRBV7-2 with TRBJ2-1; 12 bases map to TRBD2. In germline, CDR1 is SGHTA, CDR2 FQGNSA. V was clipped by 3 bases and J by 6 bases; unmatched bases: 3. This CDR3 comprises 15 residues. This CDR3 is CASSFGLAGLNEQFF. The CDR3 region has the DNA TGTGCCAGCAGCTTCGGACTAGCGGGGCTCAATGAGCAGTTCTTC. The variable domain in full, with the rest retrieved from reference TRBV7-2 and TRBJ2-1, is GAGVSQSPSNKVTEKGKDVELRCDPISGHTALYWYRQSLGQGLEFLIYFQGNSAPDKSGLPSDRFSAERTGGSVSTLTIQRTQQEDSAVYLCASSFGLAGLNEQFFGPGTRLTVL.

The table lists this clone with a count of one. In nucleotides, the CDR3 is TGTGCCAGCAGCGCCTACTCGGGACATATTACCCCCTACGAGCAGTACTTC. It is translated as CASSAYSGHITPYEQYF. The rearrangement links TRBV12-1 to TRBJ2-7; the tabulated D call, TRBD1, remains unverified against the DNA. TRBV12-1 is shown as a pseudogene. The CDR3 covers 17 residues.

This chain's CDR3 is CASSIWTGGPYEQYF. CDR3 nucleotides: TGTGCCAGTAGTATTTGGACAGGGGGGCCCTACGAGCAGTACTTC. The gene calls are TRBV19 and TRBJ2-7; 10 positions agree with TRBD1. This CDR3 comprises 15 residues. The germline V gene has CDR1 LNHDA and CDR2 SQIVND (reference sequence). V trimming: 3 bases; J trimming: 2 bases; junction bases outside the gene matches: 4. Using reference TRBV19 and TRBJ2-7 for the parts outside the CDR3, the full variable domain is DGGITQSPKYLFRKEGQNVTLSCEQNLNHDAMYWYRQDPGQGLRLIYYSQIVNDFQKGDIAEGYSVSREKKESFPLTVTSAQKNPTAFYLCASSIWTGGPYEQYFGPGTRLTVT.

CDR3 loop: CASSDTGTEETQYF. CDR3 bases: TGCGCCAGCAGTGATACCGGGACAGAAGAGACCCAGTACTTC. This chain joins TRBV10-1 and TRBJ2-5; 7 nucleotides line up with TRBD1. The CDR3 length is 14 residues. After removal of 3 bases from V and 3 bases from J, the junction contained 4 bases not matched to a gene. Germline V gene lookup returns CDR1 WNHNN and CDR2 SYGVQD (reference sequence).

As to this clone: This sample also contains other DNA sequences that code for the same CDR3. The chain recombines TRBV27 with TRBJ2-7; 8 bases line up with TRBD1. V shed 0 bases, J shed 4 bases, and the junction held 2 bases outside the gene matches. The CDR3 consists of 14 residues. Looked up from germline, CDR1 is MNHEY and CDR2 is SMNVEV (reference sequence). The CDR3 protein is CASSLSQGAYEQYF. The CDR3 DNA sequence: TGTGCCAGCAGTTTATCGCAGGGGGCTTACGAGCAGTACTTC.

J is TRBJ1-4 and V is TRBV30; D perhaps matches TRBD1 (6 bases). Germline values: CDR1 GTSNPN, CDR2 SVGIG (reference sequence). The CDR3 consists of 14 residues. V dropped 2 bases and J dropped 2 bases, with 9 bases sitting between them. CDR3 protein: CAWSSGATNEKLFF. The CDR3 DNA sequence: TGTGCCTGGAGTTCAGGGGCGACTAATGAAAAACTGTTTTTT.

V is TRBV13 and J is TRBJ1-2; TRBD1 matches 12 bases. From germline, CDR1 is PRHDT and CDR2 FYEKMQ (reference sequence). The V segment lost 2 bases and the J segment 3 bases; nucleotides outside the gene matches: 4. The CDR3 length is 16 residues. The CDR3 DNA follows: TGTGCCAGCAGCTTAAGGGACAGGGGGCGCGACTATGGCTACACCTTC. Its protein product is CASSLRDRGRDYGYTF.